This T cell receptor beta chain was captured by sequencing in a study of OX40 agonist ivuxolimab in advanced cancers. Some clones are missing from TCRdb's copy, which holds only in-frame ones; the method was immunoSEQ multiplex PCR. The table lists tens of thousands of clones, 84% of them singletons. Germline-derived CDR1 and CDR2 are GTSNPN and SVGIG (reference sequence). Trimming removed 4 bases from V and 2 bases from J, with 8 bases in between. The CDR3 loop spans 12 amino acids. On cycle 4 day 1 and cycle 7 day 1, as well as at baseline, blood was sampled. Source: CD4+ or CD8+ T cells sorted from blood, taken in a trial of the OX40 agonist ivuxolimab. The V gene is TRBV30, the J gene TRBJ2-5; D might be TRBD1 or TRBD2, each matching 5 bases. The sequence was obtained from an adult with an advanced solid tumor such as melanoma, head and neck, liver or kidney cancer. CDR3: CAWTRGQETQYF. The CDR3 DNA sequence: TGTGCCTGGACGAGGGGACAAGAGACCCAGTACTTC. Drawing the rest from reference TRBV30 and TRBJ2-5, the complete variable domain is SQTIHQWPATLVQPVGSPLSLECTVEGTSNPNLYWYRQAAGRGLQLLFYSVGIGQISSEVPQNLSASRPQDRQFILSSKKLLLSDSGFYLCAWTRGQETQYFGPGTRLLVL.